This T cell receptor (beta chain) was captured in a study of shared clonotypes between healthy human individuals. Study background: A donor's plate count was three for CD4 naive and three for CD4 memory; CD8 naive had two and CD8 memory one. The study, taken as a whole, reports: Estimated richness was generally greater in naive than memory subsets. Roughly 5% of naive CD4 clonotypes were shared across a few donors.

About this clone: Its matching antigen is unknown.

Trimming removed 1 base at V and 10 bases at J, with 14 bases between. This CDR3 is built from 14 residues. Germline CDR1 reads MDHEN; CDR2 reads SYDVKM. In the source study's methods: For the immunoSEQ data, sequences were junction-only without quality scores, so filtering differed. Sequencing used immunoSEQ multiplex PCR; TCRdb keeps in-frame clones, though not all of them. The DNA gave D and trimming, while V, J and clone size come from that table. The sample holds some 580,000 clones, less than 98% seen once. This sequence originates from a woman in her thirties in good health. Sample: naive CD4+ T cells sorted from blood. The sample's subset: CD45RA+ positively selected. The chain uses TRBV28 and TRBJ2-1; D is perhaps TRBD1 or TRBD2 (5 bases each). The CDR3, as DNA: TGTGCCAGCAGTTTATCCCCGGGGCCAGGCGAGCAGTTCTTC. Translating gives CASSLSPGPGEQFF.